These 32 T cell receptor beta chains originate from one sample sequenced in a study of OX40 agonist ivuxolimab in advanced cancers. The method was immunoSEQ multiplex PCR; TCRdb's version includes in-frame clones alone and lacks a portion of them. The data hold 35,000 to 45,000 clones, with roughly 82% observed a single time. This specimen was CD4+ or CD8+ T cells sorted from blood, taken in a trial of the OX40 agonist ivuxolimab. The receptors here all came from an adult with an advanced solid tumor such as melanoma, head and neck, liver or kidney cancer.

This clone was observed a handful of times. This chain uses TRBV7-6 with TRBJ2-1; 9 bases agree with TRBD1. CDR3 length equals 16 residues. With 5 bases clipped from V and 2 bases from J, the junction kept 7 bases outside the gene matches. Germline V gene lookup returns CDR1 SGHVS and CDR2 FNYEAQ. The CDR3 sequence: CASSAGQGLPYNEQFF. The DNA for the CDR3 is TGTGCCAGCAGCGCGGGACAGGGTCTCCCCTACAATGAGCAGTTCTTC.

V usage is TRBV6-6 and J usage is TRBJ1-1; 7 bases match TRBD1. V lost 2 bases, J lost 6 bases, and 9 bases stayed unmatched. Germline V gene data show CDR1 as MNHNY and CDR2 as SVGAGI (reference sequence). The CDR3 sequence is 15 residues long. The CDR3 is CASSYGENRGAEAFF. The CDR3 nucleotides read TGTGCCAGCAGTTACGGGGAGAACAGGGGAGCTGAAGCTTTCTTT.

In its sample, this clone was seen once. The chain has TRBV7-6 and TRBJ1-4; D remains unclear. Germline loops: CDR1 SGHVS, CDR2 FNYEAQ. This CDR3 has 16 residues. Between the trimmed V and J ends, which lost 1 base and 7 bases, there was a span of 16 bases. The CDR3 region is CASSLEQSGRGEKLFF. CDR3 coding DNA: TGTGCCAGCAGCTTAGAACAGTCGGGAAGAGGTGAAAAACTGTTTTTT.

The chain has TRBV5-6 and TRBJ2-3; D remains unclear. V was trimmed by 5 bases and J by 1 base, leaving 14 bases between them. CDR1 is SGHDT and CDR2 is YYEEEE in the germline V gene. The CDR3 is made up of 15 amino acids. CDR3 loop: CASRIGYFRTDTQYF. For the CDR3, the DNA is TGTGCCAGCAGGATCGGCTACTTCCGCACAGATACGCAGTATTTT.

This chain links TRBV5-1 with TRBJ2-3; no definite D call. This CDR3 region has 14 residues. CDR1 and CDR2 from the germline V gene are SGHRS and YFSETQ. The germline V and J ends were trimmed by 4 bases and 2 bases, with 11 bases remaining between them. CDR3 amino acids: CASSTYLSTDTQYF. Written as DNA, the CDR3 is TGCGCCAGCAGCACCTACCTCTCCACAGATACGCAGTATTTT.

This chain links TRBV18 with TRBJ1-4; D gene uncertain. V was shortened by 6 bases and J by 1 base, with 15 bases between the two germline ends. The CDR3 loop spans 16 amino acids. From germline, CDR1 is KGHSH and CDR2 LQKENI. CDR3 nucleotides: TGTGCCAGCTCTCTCGGGCTCTCCCGAACTAATGAAAAACTGTTTTTT. Its protein product is CASSLGLSRTNEKLFF.

The rearrangement uses TRBV11-1 and TRBJ2-1, with 8 nucleotides matching TRBD1. Germline V gives CDR1 SGHAT, CDR2 FQDESV (reference sequence). V was clipped by 9 bases and J by 4 bases; unmatched bases: 14. The CDR3 runs 16 residues. In nucleotides, the CDR3 is TGTGCCAGTGTTCCAACGCAGGGGGCGCAGTACAATGAGCAGTTCTTC. It codes for CASVPTQGAQYNEQFF.

The chain joins TRBV6-5 to TRBJ2-7; TRBD2 aligns across 9 bases. The germline CDR1 and CDR2 sequences are MNHEY and SVGAGI. J gave up 6 bases and V 2 bases, and 11 bases lay outside the gene matches. The CDR3 loop spans 16 amino acids. This chain's CDR3 is CASSYTPGLAVSEQYF. The CDR3 DNA sequence: TGTGCCAGCAGTTACACCCCGGGACTAGCCGTTAGCGAGCAGTACTTC.

This clone was detected a few times. The chain couples TRBV6-1 to TRBJ1-5; D remains unclear. This CDR3 has 13 amino acids. V was cut by 1 base and J by 7 bases, with 8 bases left in between. Germline V gene lookup returns CDR1 MNHNS and CDR2 SASEGT. This chain's CDR3 is CASSEEKNQPQHF. The CDR3 DNA is TGTGCCAGCAGTGAAGAGAAGAACCAGCCCCAGCATTTT.

This sequence joins TRBV4-2 and TRBJ2-2, with D uncertain. Germline V gives CDR1 LGHNA, CDR2 YNFKEQ. Trimming removed 2 bases from V and 7 bases from J, with 14 bases in between. The CDR3 extends over 15 amino acids. CDR3 nucleotide sequence: TGTGCCAGCAGCCAACGAGGATCCGAGGACGGGGAGCTGTTTTTT. It specifies CASSQRGSEDGELFF.

The chain couples TRBV20-1 to TRBJ2-5, with D maybe TRBD2 (6 bases). V was cut by 5 bases and J by 5 bases, with 9 bases left in between. The CDR3 is 11 residues long. Germline V gives CDR1 DFQATT, CDR2 SNEGSKA (reference sequence). CDR3 sequence (DNA): TGCAGTGCTTCTGCGGGGGAGACCCAGTACTTC. This codes for CSASAGETQYF.

Only a few counts were recorded for this clone. V gene TRBV29-1 combines with J gene TRBJ1-1; 10 bases are shared with TRBD1. The length of the CDR3 is 11 residues. Germline CDR1 SQVTM, CDR2 ANQGSEA. After removal of 6 bases from V and 11 bases from J, the junction contained 6 bases not matched to a gene. The DNA for the CDR3 is TGCAGCGTGGGGACAGGGGCCGGGGCTTTCTTT. Translation gives CSVGTGAGAFF.

The chain is built from TRBV28 and TRBJ2-7; TRBD1 is a possible D gene (6 bases). V lost 9 bases and J 2 bases, leaving 14 bases between the germline ends. CDR1 MDHEN and CDR2 SYDVKM come from the germline V gene. The CDR3 loop spans 13 amino acids. CDR3 in DNA: TGTGCCAGTTACGCCGGGACACCCTACGAGCAGTACTTC. This gives the protein CASYAGTPYEQYF.

V and J are TRBV11-2 and TRBJ1-1, with 8 nucleotides matching TRBD1. Germline V gives CDR1 SGHAT, CDR2 FQNNGV. The CDR3 runs 16 residues. V lost 8 bases to trimming and J lost 1 base; unmatched junction nucleotides: 12. CDR3 in amino acids: CASHFGAGGKNTEAFF. Here the CDR3 DNA reads TGTGCCAGCCACTTTGGGGCAGGGGGCAAGAACACTGAAGCTTTCTTT.

The V gene is TRBV19, the J gene TRBJ2-5; D not resolved. With 1 base removed from V and 1 base from J, the gap between germline ends came to 7 bases. The CDR3 extends over 14 amino acids. Germline V gene lookup returns CDR1 LNHDA and CDR2 SQIVND (reference sequence). The CDR3 DNA reads as TGTGCCAGTAGTATAGCAAGCAGCCAAGAGACCCAGTACTTC. Protein product: CASSIASSQETQYF.

V gene TRBV30 combines with J gene TRBJ1-5; D remains ambiguous. Germline CDR1 is GTSNPN and CDR2 is SVGIG (reference sequence). V was cut by 4 bases and J by 1 base, with 8 bases left in between. The CDR3 spans 13 residues. In DNA form, the CDR3 reads TGTGCCTGGAATGTGCAGAGCAATCAGCCCCAGCATTTT. Its protein is CAWNVQSNQPQHF.

V and J are TRBV7-3 and TRBJ1-3; TRBD1 might be the D (5 bases). With 1 base removed from V and 4 bases from J, the gap between germline ends came to 11 bases. CDR3 length equals 15 residues. The germline gives CDR1 SGHTA, CDR2 FQGTGA. The CDR3, as DNA: TGTGCCAGCAGCTTAAACGGGGGTGCAGGAAACACCATATATTTT. Protein sequence: CASSLNGGAGNTIYF.

This chain links TRBV10-3 with TRBJ2-3; D possibly uses TRBD1 or TRBD2 (6 bases each). V gave up 9 bases and J gave up 3 bases, with 10 bases separating them. This CDR3 contains 12 residues. The V gene's germline CDR1 is ENHRY and CDR2 SYGVKD. The CDR3 spells CAMDSGTDTQYF. The CDR3 DNA reads TGTGCCATGGACAGCGGGACAGATACGCAGTATTTT.

The chain combines TRBV9 with TRBJ2-3, with 9 bases identical to TRBD1. The germline V gene encodes CDR1 SGDLS and CDR2 YYNGEE. This CDR3 has 18 residues. V lost 0 bases and J lost 0; bases outside the gene matches: 8. The CDR3: CASSVAVTGGPSTDTQYF. For the CDR3, the DNA is TGTGCCAGCAGCGTAGCCGTTACAGGGGGCCCAAGCACAGATACGCAGTATTTT.

The chain joins TRBV14 to TRBJ2-7; maybe TRBD2 (6 bases). In germline, CDR1 is SGHDN, CDR2 FVKESK. V lost 4 bases to trimming and J lost 2 bases, with 15 bases between them. There are 15 residues in the CDR3. CDR3 amino acids: CASSRGTLGPYEQYF. As DNA, the CDR3 is TGTGCCAGCAGCCGAGGGACTCTAGGGCCCTACGAGCAGTACTTC.

The chain uses TRBV6-5 and TRBJ1-2, with 7 nucleotides matching TRBD1. Trimming at V came to 5 bases and at J to 10 bases, leaving 10 bases not matched to a gene. This CDR3 is 13 amino acids long. Germline loops: CDR1 MNHEY, CDR2 SVGAGI. CDR3 in DNA: TGTGCCAGCAGTCAACGGGGACAGACCGCCTACACCTTC. Its protein is CASSQRGQTAYTF.

The chain has TRBV7-9 and TRBJ2-5; D is unclear. Germline V gene lookup returns CDR1 SEHNR and CDR2 FQNEAQ (reference sequence). The CDR3 is 12 amino acids. The ends were cut back, 8 bases at V and 5 bases at J, with 12 bases in the middle. The CDR3 nucleotides are TGTGCCAGCGCTGGGCCTGCGGAGACCCAGTACTTC. This encodes CASAGPAETQYF.

In this sample, this clone turned up a few times. The chain links TRBV7-3 to TRBJ2-3, with 10 bases that match TRBD2. The V and J ends lost 4 bases and 9 bases, in that order; junction bases with no gene match: 25. Germline V gene data show CDR1 as SGHTA and CDR2 as FQGTGA. The CDR3 consists of 20 residues. CDR3 sequence: CASSSGASGSEGLGRGTQYF. CDR3 coding DNA: TGTGCCAGCAGCTCTGGGGCTAGCGGGAGCGAAGGGCTTGGGAGAGGGACGCAGTATTTT.

The rearrangement joins TRBV18 to TRBJ2-5, with D perhaps matching TRBD2 (5 bases). The CDR3 sequence is 13 residues long. CDR1 and CDR2 (germline): KGHSH, LQKENI. Trimming took off 3 bases at V and 5 bases at J, with 10 bases between the two ends. This chain's CDR3 is CASSPRADETQYF. The CDR3 bases are TGTGCCAGCTCACCTCGAGCGGATGAGACCCAGTACTTC.

The rearrangement uses TRBV5-6 and TRBJ2-1; D call uncertain. The CDR3 totals 13 residues. Germline V gene sequence: CDR1 SGHDT, CDR2 YYEEEE. V was pared by 1 base and J by 3 bases, with 5 bases between. The CDR3 DNA follows: TGTGCCAGCAGCTTGTCAGACTACAATGAGCAGTTCTTC. Translated: CASSLSDYNEQFF.

The chain links TRBV28 to TRBJ1-5; unclear D gene. CDR1 is MDHEN and CDR2 is SYDVKM in the germline V gene. The CDR3 runs to 12 residues. The V end lost 1 base, the J end lost 7 bases, and 5 bases lay between the germline ends. The CDR3 region is CASSLSKQPQHF. DNA of the CDR3: TGTGCCAGCAGTTTATCAAAGCAGCCCCAGCATTTT. The whole variable domain, filled in from reference TRBV28 and TRBJ1-5, reads DVKVTQSSRYLVKRTGEKVFLECVQDMDHENMFWYRQDPGLGLRLIYFSYDVKMKEKGDIPEGYSVSREKKERFSLILESASTNQTSMYLCASSLSKQPQHFGDGTRLSIL.

This chain connects TRBV28 to TRBJ1-1; maybe TRBD1 (6 bases). CDR1 and CDR2 from the germline V gene are MDHEN and SYDVKM. The CDR3 runs 15 residues. V was pared by 5 bases and J by 4 bases, with 17 bases between. This CDR3 reads CASSPSGGRVTEAFF. In nucleotides, the CDR3 is TGTGCCAGCAGTCCCTCGGGGGGCCGGGTCACTGAAGCTTTCTTT.

The chain uses TRBV6-5 and TRBJ1-3; D is unresolved. Germline values: CDR1 MNHEY, CDR2 SVGAGI. The V gene lost 0 bases and the J gene lost 0 bases, with 9 bases spanning the gap. There are 16 residues in the CDR3. The CDR3 bases are TGTGCCAGCAGTTACTCGAGGCAGACCTCTGGAAACACCATATATTTT. The encoded protein is CASSYSRQTSGNTIYF.

The chain uses TRBV7-2 and TRBJ2-1, with 10 bases identical to TRBD2. Trimming removed 2 bases from V and 5 bases from J; junction bases left unmatched: 3. The CDR3 totals 15 residues. CDR1 SGHTA and CDR2 FQGNSA come from the germline V gene. The CDR3 here is CASSLQAGGHNEQFF. The CDR3 DNA sequence: TGTGCCAGCAGCTTACAAGCGGGGGGGCACAATGAGCAGTTCTTC.

The chain recombines TRBV2 with TRBJ2-5; TRBD1 agrees at 9 bases. The J call is uncertain, as TRBJ2-7 better fits the DNA end. CDR3 length: 15 residues. Germline CDR1 and CDR2: SNHLY and FYNNEI. The CDR3, as DNA: TGTGCCAGCAAAGAGGATGGGACAGGGAGTAGCGAGCAGTACTTC. Protein: CASKEDGTGSSEQYF.

The chain combines TRBV5-1 with TRBJ2-7, with TRBD2 matching 9 bases. CDR1 and CDR2 (germline): SGHRS, YFSETQ. This CDR3 has 14 amino acids. The V and J ends lost 5 bases and 6 bases, in that order; junction bases with no gene match: 9. CDR3 DNA sequence: TGCGCCAGCAGGCGGGGGGGCCGGATCTTCGAGCAGTACTTC. It is translated as CASRRGGRIFEQYF.

The gene calls are TRBV10-3 and TRBJ1-5; unclear D gene. Trimming took off 9 bases at V and 7 bases at J, with 19 bases between the two ends. Germline V CDR1 and CDR2: ENHRY, SYGVKD. The CDR3 runs to 14 residues. CDR3: CAISPKDDAQPQHF. For the CDR3, the DNA is TGTGCCATATCACCGAAGGACGACGCCCAGCCCCAGCATTTT.